This entry describes one T cell receptor beta chain. The sample originates from a study of blood T cell repertoires in COVID-19. Study-wide context: Italy, Spain and the United States were the sources of the convalescent and acute COVID-19 samples. Sample material is recorded as cDNA or gDNA derived from T cells, B-cell-depleted T cells, or PBMCs.

The CDR3 loop spans 16 amino acids. The V end lost 0 bases, the J end lost 3 bases, and 15 bases lay between the germline ends. Germline V gene data show CDR1 as LGHNA and CDR2 as YSLEER. Original handling: Amplification of reference gene primers provided the estimated nucleated cell counts. The method was immunoSEQ multiplex PCR; TCRdb's version includes in-frame clones alone and lacks a portion of them. That table supplies the V and J calls and clone size; D and trimming were determined from the DNA. This table holds hundreds of thousands of clones, more than 70% found once. This sequence originates from a woman aged 40-49 years who had recovered from COVID-19. The sample taken for sequencing was peripheral blood. This chain uses TRBV4-3 with TRBJ2-7, with D perhaps matching TRBD1 (6 bases). CDR3 residues: CASSQEKGVLGYEQYF. DNA of the CDR3: TGCGCCAGCAGCCAAGAAAAGGGGGTTTTAGGCTACGAGCAGTACTTC.